A single sample gave rise to the 24 T cell receptor beta chains below, sequenced in a study of T cells after yellow fever vaccination. TCRdb recomputed calls from the 5' RACE reads with MiXCR, one row per CDR3 protein. The sample comprises about 230,000 distinct CDR3 sequences, 5.5% to 8.5% of which are singletons, and roughly 1% rests with the top ten. The sample consisted of CD4+ T cells sorted from PBMCs, taken on the day of the yellow fever booster vaccination. The source is a man aged 30 to 39 who received the YFV17D yellow fever vaccine.

J is TRBJ2-5 and V is TRBV7-2, with D unclear. The CDR3 totals 17 residues. The germline V gene has CDR1 SGHTA and CDR2 FQGNSA. Trimming removed 1 base at V and 1 base at J, with 16 bases between. CDR3 amino acids: CASSLVALTQSQETQYF. The CDR3 DNA follows: TGTGCCAGCAGCTTAGTCGCACTAACACAGAGCCAAGAGACCCAGTACTTC.

This chain connects TRBV20-1 to TRBJ2-4; D unclear. Germline CDR1 and CDR2: DFQATT and SNEGSKA (reference sequence). Trimming cost V 1 base and J 5 bases, with 18 bases left between them. The CDR3 is made up of 16 amino acids. The CDR3 protein is CSARGPSAELENIQYF. Here the CDR3 DNA reads TGCAGTGCTAGAGGCCCCTCCGCGGAATTGGAAAACATTCAGTACTTC.

The table lists this clonotype with many counts. The V and J genes are TRBV28 and TRBJ2-7, with D possibly TRBD2 on 5 matching bases. Germline CDR1 is MDHEN and CDR2 is SYDVKM. The CDR3 consists of 12 residues. Deletions cut 10 bases from V and 2 bases from J, with 12 bases between. The CDR3 coding sequence is TGTGCCACCGGGGTTATGACCTACGAGCAGTACTTC. Protein: CATGVMTYEQYF.

This clonotype was counted many times. The chain recombines TRBV28 with TRBJ2-7; D unclear. The CDR3 extends over 12 amino acids. The ends were cut back, 2 bases at V and 7 bases at J, with 9 bases in the middle. The germline CDR1 and CDR2 sequences are MDHEN and SYDVKM. The CDR3 coding sequence is TGTGCCAGCAGTTTACCTGTACTTGAGCAGTACTTC. As protein: CASSLPVLEQYF.

The chain links TRBV20-1 to TRBJ1-3, with D possibly matching TRBD1 (5 bases). The germline CDR1 and CDR2 sequences are DFQATT and SNEGSKA (reference sequence). Between the trimmed V and J ends, which lost 5 bases and 1 base, there was a span of 9 bases. The CDR3 totals 13 residues. CDR3 DNA: TGCAGTGCTGGGTCAGGGTCTGGAAACACCATATATTTT. Translating gives CSAGSGSGNTIYF.

This clonotype was detected ten times or more. The gene calls are TRBV10-3 and TRBJ2-5, with TRBD2 as a possible D gene (6 bases). The germline gives CDR1 ENHRY, CDR2 SYGVKD. The ends were cut back, 6 bases at V and 5 bases at J, with 10 bases in the middle. The CDR3 length is 12 residues. The CDR3 sequence: CAISVGGETQYF. CDR3 in DNA: TGTGCCATCAGCGTTGGGGGGGAGACCCAGTACTTC.

This clonotype was detected a few times. The chain is built from TRBV5-1 and TRBJ1-5; D is unclear. Trimming shortened V by 0 bases and J by 5 bases, and 6 bases separated the two germline ends. This CDR3 contains 13 residues. CDR1 and CDR2 from the germline V gene are SGHRS and YFSETQ. The chain's CDR3 is CASSLGVDQPQHF. The CDR3 DNA reads as TGCGCCAGCAGCTTGGGCGTAGATCAGCCCCAGCATTTT.

This clonotype was picked up a small number of times. This chain uses TRBV5-5 with TRBJ1-1; no clear D. The CDR3 is 15 amino acids. CDR1 SGHKS and CDR2 YYEKEE come from the germline V gene (reference sequence). V was trimmed by 4 bases and J by 3 bases, leaving 16 bases between them. The CDR3 sequence is CASSLTLVADTEAFF. The CDR3 region has the DNA TGTGCCAGCAGCCTGACACTCGTCGCAGACACTGAAGCTTTCTTT.

The chain carries TRBV20-1 and TRBJ2-3; the match to TRBD2 covers 10 bases. The CDR3 is 14 amino acids. With V trimmed by 7 bases and J by 1 base, 5 bases remained unmatched. Germline V gene lookup returns CDR1 DFQATT and CDR2 SNEGSKA (reference sequence). The CDR3 loop is CSGTSGAGTDTQYF. DNA for the CDR3: TGCAGTGGGACTAGCGGAGCTGGCACAGATACGCAGTATTTT.

This clonotype was seen repeatedly, ten times or more. The CDR3 reads CASLSQAGGVNEQFF. DNA of the CDR3: TGCGCCAGCCTAAGCCAGGCAGGGGGTGTAAATGAGCAGTTCTTC. The V gene is TRBV5-1, the J gene TRBJ2-1; 7 bases map to TRBD1. V shed 7 bases, J shed 7 bases, and the junction held 14 bases outside the gene matches. The CDR3 is 15 amino acids. Germline values: CDR1 SGHRS, CDR2 YFSETQ.

This clonotype was observed a few times. This chain's CDR3 is CASSHYSGRFEENNEQFF. CDR3 bases: TGCGCCAGCAGTCACTACTCGGGCCGATTCGAGGAGAACAATGAGCAGTTCTTC. V is TRBV5-1 and J is TRBJ2-1; D is unclear. Germline CDR1 is SGHRS and CDR2 is YFSETQ. V was pared by 5 bases and J by 5 bases, with 26 bases between. The CDR3 is 18 amino acids.

The CDR3 nucleotides are TGCAGTGCTAGAGTGGAGGAGTTCGAAGCTTTCTTT. Protein product: CSARVEEFEAFF. The chain recombines TRBV20-1 with TRBJ1-1; D unclear. Germline-derived CDR1 and CDR2 are DFQATT and SNEGSKA (reference sequence). Deletions cut 1 base from V and 8 bases from J, with 11 bases between. CDR3 length: 12 amino acids.

This clonotype occurred many times. The chain has TRBV6-2 or TRBV6-3 and TRBJ2-2; 13 nucleotides line up with TRBD2. Germline CDR1 MNHEY, CDR2 SVGEGT. This CDR3 has 19 residues. V shed 2 bases and J 0 bases; nucleotides not matched to a gene: 6. Here the CDR3 reads CASSYPGTSGVANTGELFF. For the CDR3, the DNA is TGTGCCAGCAGTTACCCCGGGACTAGCGGGGTCGCGAACACCGGGGAGCTGTTTTTT.

The V gene is TRBV6-5, the J gene TRBJ2-1; maybe TRBD1 (5 bases). The CDR3 covers 13 residues. Germline V gene data show CDR1 as MNHEY and CDR2 as SVGAGI. Trimming removed 6 bases at V and 9 bases at J, with 15 bases between. The CDR3 spells CASSARPRGEQFF. In nucleotides, the CDR3 is TGTGCCAGCAGCGCTCGACCTAGGGGTGAGCAGTTCTTC.

This clonotype was observed at least ten times. The rearrangement uses TRBV18 and TRBJ2-7; 11 bases agree with TRBD2. The V and J ends lost 4 bases and 4 bases, in that order; junction bases with no gene match: 6. Germline V lookup: CDR1 KGHSH, CDR2 LQKENI. This CDR3 comprises 15 residues. CDR3 region: CASSRPGLAVYEQYF. In DNA, the CDR3 is TGTGCCAGCTCACGACCGGGACTAGCGGTATACGAGCAGTACTTC.

The chain joins TRBV9 to TRBJ2-3, with 13 bases lining up with TRBD2. V lost 4 bases and J lost 1; bases outside the gene matches: 12. The CDR3 contains 19 residues. Germline V lookup: CDR1 SGDLS, CDR2 YYNGEE. The CDR3 region has the DNA TGTGCCAGCAGCTTACTAGCGGGAGGGCCATCAAGTCGCACAGATACGCAGTATTTT. This gives the protein CASSLLAGGPSSRTDTQYF.

This clonotype was observed at least ten times. CDR3 in amino acids: CASSMGPVYGYTF. The CDR3 DNA reads as TGTGCCAGCAGCATGGGTCCCGTCTATGGCTACACCTTC. The gene calls are TRBV12-3 or TRBV12-4 and TRBJ1-2; D is unclear. V shed 6 bases and J shed 4 bases, with 12 bases lying between them. The CDR3 extends over 13 amino acids.

This clonotype was detected only a few times. The genes are TRBV5-1 and TRBJ2-1; the match to TRBD2 covers 10 bases. The CDR3 is made up of 17 amino acids. V lost 3 bases, J lost 0 bases, and 6 bases stayed unmatched. Germline CDR1 and CDR2: SGHRS and YFSETQ. In DNA form, the CDR3 reads TGCGCCAGCAGCTGGGGACTAGCGCCGAGCTCCTACAATGAGCAGTTCTTC. Amino acid sequence: CASSWGLAPSSYNEQFF.

This clonotype was observed a few times. The J gene is TRBJ2-2, the V gene TRBV20-1, with D unclear. V lost 8 bases to trimming and J lost 4 bases, with 17 bases between them. The CDR3 extends over 14 amino acids. Germline V lookup: CDR1 DFQATT, CDR2 SNEGSKA (reference sequence). The DNA for the CDR3 is TGCAGTTGCAAGATGAGCTCAGGCACCGGGGAGCTGTTTTTT. Protein product: CSCKMSSGTGELFF.

The rearrangement uses TRBV7-2 and TRBJ1-2, with D perhaps TRBD1 (6 bases). The V gene lost 4 bases and the J gene lost 2 bases, with 11 bases spanning the gap. CDR1 is SGHTA, CDR2 FQGNSA, per germline. The CDR3 is 14 residues long. The CDR3 DNA follows: TGTGCCAGCAGCTCCTCCAGGGGCAACTATGGCTACACCTTC. This codes for CASSSSRGNYGYTF.

This clonotype showed up many times. The rearrangement joins TRBV20-1 to TRBJ1-1, with D possibly matching TRBD1 (6 bases). Germline V gives CDR1 DFQATT, CDR2 SNEGSKA (reference sequence). Trimming pared 6 bases from V and 5 bases from J, leaving 16 bases between. The CDR3 runs to 13 residues. In DNA, the CDR3 is TGCAGTGCGCGAGGCGGGGGCAGGACTGAAGCTTTCTTT. It specifies CSARGGGRTEAFF.

This clonotype was recorded at least ten times. The V call is TRBV4-3, the J call TRBJ2-3; no clear D. This CDR3 contains 16 residues. The V gene lost 0 bases and the J gene lost 7 bases, with 17 bases spanning the gap. The germline CDR1 and CDR2 sequences are LGHNA and YSLEER. The CDR3, as DNA: TGCGCCAGCAGCCAAGAATTGGTGTCGGGTGATAATACGCAGTATTTT. Protein sequence: CASSQELVSGDNTQYF.

This chain uses TRBV20-1 with TRBJ2-1; no definite D call. In germline, CDR1 is DFQATT, CDR2 SNEGSKA (reference sequence). The CDR3 is 11 amino acids. Trimming removed 1 base at V and 12 bases at J, with 10 bases between. The CDR3 spells CSARGGSRQFF. The CDR3 DNA follows: TGCAGTGCTAGAGGGGGTAGCCGGCAGTTCTTC.

This clonotype was counted between two and nine times. The rearrangement uses TRBV6-1 and TRBJ2-7; TRBD2 is a possible D gene (6 bases). Germline CDR1 is MNHNS and CDR2 is SASEGT. V was trimmed by 2 bases and J by 6 bases, leaving 17 bases between them. The CDR3 contains 15 residues. CDR3 residues: CASSERTAEEGEQYF. The DNA for the CDR3 is TGTGCCAGCAGTGAACGGACGGCGGAGGAGGGCGAGCAGTACTTC.